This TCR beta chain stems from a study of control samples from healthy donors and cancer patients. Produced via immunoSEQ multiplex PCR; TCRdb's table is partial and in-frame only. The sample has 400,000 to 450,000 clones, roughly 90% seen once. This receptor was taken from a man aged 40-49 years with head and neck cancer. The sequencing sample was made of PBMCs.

The CDR3 bases are TGCGCCAGCAGCCACCTGGGTGTCGGGGAGCTGTTTTTT. Translating gives CASSHLGVGELFF. This chain joins TRBV4-1 and TRBJ2-2; unclear D gene. The CDR3 is 13 amino acids. Trimming took off 3 bases at V and 7 bases at J, with 9 bases between the two ends. From germline, CDR1 is MGHRA and CDR2 YSYEKL.